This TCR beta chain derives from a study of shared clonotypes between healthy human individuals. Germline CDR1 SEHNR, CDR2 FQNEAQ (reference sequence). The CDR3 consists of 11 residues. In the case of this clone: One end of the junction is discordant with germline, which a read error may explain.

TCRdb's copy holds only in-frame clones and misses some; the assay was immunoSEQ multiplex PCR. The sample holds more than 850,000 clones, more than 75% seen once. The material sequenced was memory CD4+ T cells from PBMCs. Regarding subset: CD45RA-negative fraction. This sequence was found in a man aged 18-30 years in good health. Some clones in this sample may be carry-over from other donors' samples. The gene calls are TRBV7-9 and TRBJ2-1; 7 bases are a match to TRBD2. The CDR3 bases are TGTGCCAGCAGCCATGATGGACTAGTGATCTTC. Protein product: CASSHDGLVIF.